What follows are 8 T cell receptor beta chains derived from one specimen sequenced in a study of T cell repertoires in cytomegalovirus infection. TCRdb itself ran the reads through MiXCR, one entry per CDR3 protein. The sample shows a few hundred thousand distinct CDR3 sequences, about 20% of them seen only once. Specimen: CD8+ T cells from PBMCs. The source is a human donor in good health (CMV status not recorded). Some clones in this sample may be carry-over from other donors' samples.

The chain combines TRBV19 with TRBJ1-5; TRBD1 aligns across 9 bases. Trimming at V came to 9 bases and at J to 6 bases, leaving 9 bases not matched to a gene. CDR3 length: 14 amino acids. The germline V gene has CDR1 LNHDA and CDR2 SQIVND (reference sequence). The CDR3 DNA reads as TGTGCCAGCAAGGACAGGGGAGTGGTTCAGCCCCAGCATTTT. Translation gives CASKDRGVVQPQHF.

This clonotype has at least ten counts. The rearrangement uses TRBV4-1 and TRBJ2-2; no reliable D call. CDR3 size: 15 residues. V was trimmed by 1 base and J by 1 base, leaving 7 bases between them. Germline CDR1 reads MGHRA; CDR2 reads YSYEKL. CDR3 sequence: CASSQVGQNTGELFF. The CDR3 DNA reads as TGCGCCAGCAGCCAAGTGGGCCAGAACACCGGGGAGCTGTTTTTT.

Ten or more counts support this clonotype. V usage is TRBV7-6 and J usage is TRBJ1-4; the D is unclear. The CDR3 covers 16 residues. Germline CDR1 is SGHVS and CDR2 is FNYEAQ. The germline V and J ends were trimmed by 1 base and 0 bases, with 9 bases remaining between them. The CDR3 DNA reads TGTGCCAGCAGCTTAGGCTACAGTGCAACTAATGAAAAACTGTTTTTT. Translation: CASSLGYSATNEKLFF.

This clonotype has just a few counts. V usage is TRBV29-1 and J usage is TRBJ2-5, with 8 bases fitting TRBD2. Germline lookup yields CDR1 SQVTM and CDR2 ANQGSEA. V dropped 5 bases and J dropped 9; count of bases not matched to a gene: 11. This CDR3 region has 13 residues. The CDR3 loop reads CSVPGDAAGAQYF. As DNA, the CDR3 is TGCAGCGTTCCCGGGGACGCAGCGGGGGCCCAGTACTTC.

This clonotype was seen repeatedly, ten times or more. The chain combines TRBV11-2 with TRBJ2-7; D could derive from TRBD1 or TRBD2 (5 bases each). Germline assignment: CDR1 SGHAT and CDR2 FQNNGV. V lost 2 bases to trimming and J lost 2 bases, with 13 bases between them. The CDR3 is made up of 15 amino acids. The CDR3 sequence: CASSLTPGTTYEQYF. CDR3 bases: TGTGCCAGCAGCTTAACCCCAGGGACGACCTACGAGCAGTACTTC.

The rearrangement joins TRBV7-4 to TRBJ2-7; a weak D match, TRBD1 (6 bases). V was clipped by 6 bases and J by 3 bases, with 18 bases between them. Germline assignment: CDR1 SGHVT and CDR2 SQSDAQ. This CDR3 is built from 15 residues. The DNA of the CDR3 is TGTGCCAGCAGTCCACCGGGACATAATTTCTACGAGCAGTACTTC. Protein: CASSPPGHNFYEQYF.

The V gene is TRBV6-1, the J gene TRBJ2-2; 8 bases agree with TRBD2. Germline V gene data show CDR1 as MNHNS and CDR2 as SASEGT. V was pared by 6 bases and J by 5 bases, with 8 bases of the junction left unmatched. The CDR3 is 15 amino acids. The CDR3 DNA is TGTGCCAGCAGCCACGCTACTAGCGGAACCGGGGAGCTGTTTTTT. Translation gives CASSHATSGTGELFF.

In this sample, this clonotype turned up many times. The chain recombines TRBV7-2 with TRBJ2-3; a weak D match, TRBD1 (5 bases). Germline V gives CDR1 SGHTA, CDR2 FQGNSA. This CDR3 spans 13 amino acids. Trimming removed 1 base at V and 3 bases at J, with 5 bases between. DNA for the CDR3: TGTGCCAGCAGCTTAGGGACAACAGATACGCAGTATTTT. It specifies CASSLGTTDTQYF.